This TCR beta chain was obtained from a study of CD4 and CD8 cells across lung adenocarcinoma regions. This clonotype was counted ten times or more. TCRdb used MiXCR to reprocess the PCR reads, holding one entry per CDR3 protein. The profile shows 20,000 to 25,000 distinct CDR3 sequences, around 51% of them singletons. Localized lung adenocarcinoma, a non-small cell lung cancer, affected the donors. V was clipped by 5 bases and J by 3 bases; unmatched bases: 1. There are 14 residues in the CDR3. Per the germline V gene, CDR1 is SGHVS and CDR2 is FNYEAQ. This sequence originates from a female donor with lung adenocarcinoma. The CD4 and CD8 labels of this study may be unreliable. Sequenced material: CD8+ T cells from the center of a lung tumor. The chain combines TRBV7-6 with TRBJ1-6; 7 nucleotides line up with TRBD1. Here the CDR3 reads CASSRDSYNSPLHF. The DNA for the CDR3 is TGTGCCAGCAGCCGGGACAGCTATAATTCACCCCTCCACTTT.